This TCR beta chain was identified in a study of CD8 T cells in ankylosing spondylitis. In TCRdb, the 5' RACE reads were re-called with MiXCR into one record per CDR3 protein. The sample has about 700,000 distinct CDR3 sequences, around a fifth seen once. Germline V gives CDR1 SGHRS, CDR2 YFSETQ. This CDR3 is built from 15 residues. The V gene end was trimmed by 1 base and the J gene end by 6 bases; junction bases not matched to a gene: 4. Findings and caveats of the study: Blood of patients with ankylosing spondylitis appeared to be characterized by a TCR beta motif of eight highly homologous variants.

With regard to this clonotype: The antigen is not known.

The chain carries TRBV5-1 and TRBJ2-3, with 11 bases fitting TRBD2. The TCR comes from a male donor with ankylosing spondylitis. The source material was blood, either unsorted or a sorted T cell fraction (not recorded which). The CDR3 here is CASSLTSGSLDTQYF. The CDR3 DNA reads TGCGCCAGCAGCTTGACTAGCGGGAGCTTGGATACGCAGTATTTT.